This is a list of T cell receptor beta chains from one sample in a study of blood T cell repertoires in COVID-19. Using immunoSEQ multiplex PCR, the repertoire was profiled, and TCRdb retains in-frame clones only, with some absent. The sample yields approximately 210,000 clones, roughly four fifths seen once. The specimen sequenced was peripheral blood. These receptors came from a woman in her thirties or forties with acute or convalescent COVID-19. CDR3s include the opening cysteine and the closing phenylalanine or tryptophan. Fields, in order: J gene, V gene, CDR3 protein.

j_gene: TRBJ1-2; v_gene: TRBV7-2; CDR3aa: CASSKRRQGARGKDGYTF
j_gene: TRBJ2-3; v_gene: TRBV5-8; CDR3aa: CASSPAPSGGAIGYTQYF
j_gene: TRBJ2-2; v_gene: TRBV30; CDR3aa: CAWSVVTGRAGELFF
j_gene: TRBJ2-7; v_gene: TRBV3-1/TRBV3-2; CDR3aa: CASSRGQSSYEQYF
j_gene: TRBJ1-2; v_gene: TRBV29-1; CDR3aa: CSVDAGDGYTF
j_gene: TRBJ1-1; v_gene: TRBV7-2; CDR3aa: CASSFRVNTEAFF
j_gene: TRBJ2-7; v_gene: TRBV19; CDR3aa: CASSIRNSFSYEQYF
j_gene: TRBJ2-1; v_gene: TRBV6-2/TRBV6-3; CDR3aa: CASSFPKAGGYNEQFF
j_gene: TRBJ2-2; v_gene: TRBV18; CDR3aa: CASSVRTGDTGELFF
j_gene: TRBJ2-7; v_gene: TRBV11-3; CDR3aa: CASSLETGDEQYF
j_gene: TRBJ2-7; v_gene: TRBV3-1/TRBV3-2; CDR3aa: CASSQGPGEPYEQYF
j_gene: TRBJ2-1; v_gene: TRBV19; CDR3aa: CASSMDRGRFNEQFF
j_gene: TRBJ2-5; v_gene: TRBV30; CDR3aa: CAWRNGGLAGVVTETQYF
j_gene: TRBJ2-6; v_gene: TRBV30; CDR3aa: CAWSVAGANVLTF
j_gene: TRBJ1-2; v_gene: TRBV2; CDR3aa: CASRAQGSGGYTF
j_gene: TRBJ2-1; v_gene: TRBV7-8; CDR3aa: CASSPRGLALYNEQFF
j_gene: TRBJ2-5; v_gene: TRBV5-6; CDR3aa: CASSLRPGGWGETQYF
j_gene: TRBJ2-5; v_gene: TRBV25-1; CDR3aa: CASSEPREAGSQETQYF
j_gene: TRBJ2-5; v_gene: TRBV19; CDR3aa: CASSMKGRQETQYF
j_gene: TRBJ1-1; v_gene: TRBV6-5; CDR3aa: CASSYGRGSTEAFF
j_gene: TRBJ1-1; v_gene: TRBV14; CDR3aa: CASSQEIGVTTEAFF
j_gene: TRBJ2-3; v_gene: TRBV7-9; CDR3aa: CASSLTGGRSTDTQYF
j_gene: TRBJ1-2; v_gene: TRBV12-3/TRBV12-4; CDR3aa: CASSLGGGLGYTF
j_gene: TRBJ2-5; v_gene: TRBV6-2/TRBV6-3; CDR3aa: CASSTQGLQETQYF
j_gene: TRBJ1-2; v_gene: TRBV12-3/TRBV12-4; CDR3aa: CASSPRGGDGYTF
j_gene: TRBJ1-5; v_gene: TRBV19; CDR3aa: CASPQGAPVFVNQPQHF
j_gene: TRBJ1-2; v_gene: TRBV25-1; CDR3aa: CASSDWQADYGYTF
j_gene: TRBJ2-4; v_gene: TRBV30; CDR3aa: CAWSVGSGSSDIQYF
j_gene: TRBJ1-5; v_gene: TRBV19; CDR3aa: CASRPDRVGNQPQHF
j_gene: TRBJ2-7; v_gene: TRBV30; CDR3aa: CAWSVDRASSYEQYF
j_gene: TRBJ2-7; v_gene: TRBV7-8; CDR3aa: CASRGTSGGYEQYF
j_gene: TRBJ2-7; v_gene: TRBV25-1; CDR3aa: CASSESGVPYEQYF
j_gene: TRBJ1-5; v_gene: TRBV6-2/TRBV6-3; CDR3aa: CASSYGRGTQATYSNQPQHF
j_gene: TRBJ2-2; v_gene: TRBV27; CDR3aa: CASSLGSEGSGTGELFF
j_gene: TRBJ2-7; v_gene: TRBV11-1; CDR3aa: CASSDVRVGGYEQYF
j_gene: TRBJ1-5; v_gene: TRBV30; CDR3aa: CAWSPVSLPFNQPQHF
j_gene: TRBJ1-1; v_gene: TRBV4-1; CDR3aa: CASSPRAEGNTEAFF
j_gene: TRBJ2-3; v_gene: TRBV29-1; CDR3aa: CSVEGLLGLTTDTQYF
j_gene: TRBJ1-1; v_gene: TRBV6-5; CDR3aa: CASSPRVWGDTEAFF
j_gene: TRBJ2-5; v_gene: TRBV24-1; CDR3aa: CATLQGDNQETQYF
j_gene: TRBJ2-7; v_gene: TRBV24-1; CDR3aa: CATSDQDRGQISYEQYF
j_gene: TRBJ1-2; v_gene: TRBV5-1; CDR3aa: CASSLSRGSDGYTF
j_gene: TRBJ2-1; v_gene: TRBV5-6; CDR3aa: CASSLNPGLQYNEQFF
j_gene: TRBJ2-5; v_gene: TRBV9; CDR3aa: CASSVEAGAQETQYF
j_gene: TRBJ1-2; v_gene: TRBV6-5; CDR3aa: CASGTRDREFYGYTF
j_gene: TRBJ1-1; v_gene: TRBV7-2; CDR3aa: CASSSTGQGLRRAFF
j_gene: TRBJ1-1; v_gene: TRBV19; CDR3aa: CASSTSNSEAFF
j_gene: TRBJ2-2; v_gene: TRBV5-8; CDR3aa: CASSWSSGTGELFF
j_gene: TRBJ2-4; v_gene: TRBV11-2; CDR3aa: CASPRDRRRGIAKNIQYF
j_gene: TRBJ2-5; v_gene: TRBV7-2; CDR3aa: CASSSHLGSGKTQYF
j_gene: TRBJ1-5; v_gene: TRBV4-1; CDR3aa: CASSQDGQFNQPQHF
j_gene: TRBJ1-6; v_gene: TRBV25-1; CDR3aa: CASRGAVNSPLHF